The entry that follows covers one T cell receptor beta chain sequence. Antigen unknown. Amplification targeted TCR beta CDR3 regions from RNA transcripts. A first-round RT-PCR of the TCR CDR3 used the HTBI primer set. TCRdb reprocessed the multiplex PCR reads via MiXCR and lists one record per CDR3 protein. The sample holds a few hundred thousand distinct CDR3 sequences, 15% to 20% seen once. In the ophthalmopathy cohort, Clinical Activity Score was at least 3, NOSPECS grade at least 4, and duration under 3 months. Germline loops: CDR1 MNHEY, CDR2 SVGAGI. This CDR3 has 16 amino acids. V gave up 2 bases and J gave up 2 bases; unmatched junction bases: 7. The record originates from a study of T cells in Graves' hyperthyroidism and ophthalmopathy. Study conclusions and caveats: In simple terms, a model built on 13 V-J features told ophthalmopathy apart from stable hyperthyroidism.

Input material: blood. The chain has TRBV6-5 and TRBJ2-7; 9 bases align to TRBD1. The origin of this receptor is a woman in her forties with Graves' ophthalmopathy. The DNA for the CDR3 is TGTGCCAGCAGTTACCTTGGGACAGGGAGCGCCTACGAGCAGTACTTC. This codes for CASSYLGTGSAYEQYF.